This record covers a single T cell receptor (beta chain). The source of the sample is a study of blood T cell repertoires in COVID-19. At the level of the study: Spain, Italy and the United States supplied samples that represented acute and convalescent COVID-19. The cDNA or gDNA used as material had been derived from T cells, B-cell-depleted T cells, or PBMCs.

Measured with immunoSEQ multiplex PCR; TCRdb has only the in-frame clones, and not every one. This table has 150,000 to 200,000 clones, roughly 84% appearing once. The trim removed 4 bases at V and 10 bases at J, leaving 11 bases unmatched. CDR1 is LGHDT, CDR2 YNNKEL, per germline (reference sequence). The CDR3 consists of 14 residues. Sequenced input: PBMCs or T cells enriched from blood (not recorded which). This clonotype was obtained from a woman in her twenties or thirties who had been exposed to COVID-19. The rearrangement joins TRBV3-1 (or the pseudogene TRBV3-2) to TRBJ1-1; TRBD1 aligns across 8 bases. CDR3 protein: CASSPMQDRARAFF. The CDR3 nucleotides are TGTGCCAGCAGCCCTATGCAGGACAGGGCTCGAGCTTTCTTT.